The present entry profiles one T cell receptor beta chain with its context. The sample is drawn from a study of T cell repertoires in ileal Crohn's disease. Germline loops: CDR1 MNHEY, CDR2 SVGAGI. V lost 9 bases and J 1 base, leaving 12 bases between the germline ends. The CDR3 totals 13 residues. The protocol was immunoSEQ multiplex PCR, while the TCRdb copy is restricted to in-frame clones and leaves out a portion. The profile shows over 25,000 clones, around 80% of them singletons. This rearrangement joins TRBV6-5 to TRBJ2-5, with D possibly TRBD2 on 6 matching bases. The specimen was ileal tissue. The TCR comes from an adult with Crohn's disease. The CDR3 DNA reads as TGTGCCAGTAGGAGGGTGATCCAAGAGACCCAGTACTTC. It codes for CASRRVIQETQYF.